The rows below give T cell receptor beta chains drawn from one sample of a study of T cells in Graves' hyperthyroidism and ophthalmopathy. TCRdb processed the multiplex PCR reads anew with MiXCR; each CDR3 protein has one entry. The sample carries roughly 500,000 distinct CDR3 sequences, about 45% recorded once. Sequenced sample: peripheral blood or thyroid tissue (not recorded which). All receptors derive from an adult woman with Graves' disease, either hyperthyroidism or ophthalmopathy (not recorded which). Both conserved end residues are part of each CDR3. The D gene is left open where the match is weak. Rows give clone size only sometimes, using once, few, many, or a class for an expanded clone.

TRBV7-3	TRBJ2-5	.	.	TGTGCCAGCAGCCGTATGGGACCCCTCCGGGAGACCCAGTACTTC	CASSRMGPLRETQYF
TRBV20-1	TRBJ2-7	.	.	TGCAGTGCTAGAGTCGAGCGGAGGCCTTCAGACTACGAGCAGTACTTC	CSARVERRPSDYEQYF
TRBV7-3	TRBJ2-3	few	.	TGTGCCAGCAGCTCGTCTAGCCCAGATACGCAGTATTTT	CASSSSSPDTQYF
TRBV2	TRBJ2-5	.	.	TGCGCCAGCAGCCAAGATCCCGGGGGAACTCAAGAGACCCAGTACTTC	CASSQDPGGTQETQYF
TRBV7-3	TRBJ2-7	.	.	TGTGCCAGCACCCCCGCCCTCGACTACGAGCAGTACTTC	CASTPALDYEQYF
TRBV28	TRBJ2-7	many	TRBD1	TGTGCCAGCACCCCCGGGGACAGGGACTCCTACGAGCAGTACTTC	CASTPGDRDSYEQYF
TRBV6-6	TRBJ2-7	few	TRBD2	TGTGCCAGCAGAACCGGACTAGCGGACCACTACGAGCAGTACTTC	CASRTGLADHYEQYF
TRBV10-3	TRBJ2-5	.	.	TGTGCCATCACCACCGGGGAGACCCAGTACTTC	CAITTGETQYF
TRBV6-7	TRBJ1-1	many	TRBD1	TGTGCCAGCAGTTACTGCGACAGGGTTAATTCAGCTTTCTTT	CASSYCDRVNSAFF
TRBV15	TRBJ1-2	.	.	TGTGCCACCAGCAGACCACAGGGCTATGGCTACACCTTC	CATSRPQGYGYTF
TRBV15	TRBJ1-5	once	.	TGTGCCACCAGCATAGACAGGTTGGCGAATCAGCCCCAGCATTTT	CATSIDRLANQPQHF
TRBV2	TRBJ1-6	.	.	TGTGCCAGCAGGGGGGGACCCGTGGGGGATAATTCACCCCTCCACTTT	CASRGGPVGDNSPLHF
TRBV11-1	TRBJ2-5	.	TRBD2	TGTGCCAGCAGCTTAGCGGGGACTAGCGGGAGGGCCAGAGAGACCCAGTACTTC	CASSLAGTSGRARETQYF
TRBV5-4	TRBJ2-5	many	.	TGTGCCAGCAGCAGATACAGGGTCCGGCAAGAGACCCAGTACTTC	CASSRYRVRQETQYF
TRBV20-1	TRBJ2-7	many	.	TGCAGTGTTCATTCGAAGAGCTCCTACGAGCAGTACTTC	CSVHSKSSYEQYF
TRBV28	TRBJ1-2	many	.	TGTGCCAGCGGAGGCATCAAGGGCTACACCTTC	CASGGIKGYTF
TRBV27	TRBJ1-5	many	.	TGTGCCAGCAGTTTATCGTGGGGGACTAATCAGCCCCAGCATTTT	CASSLSWGTNQPQHF
TRBV6-1	TRBJ2-7	many	TRBD2	TGTGCCAGCAGAGTCTCTTTAGCGGGAGGGCCCTACGAGCAGTACTTC	CASRVSLAGGPYEQYF
TRBV10-3	TRBJ1-4	.	.	TGTGCCATCAGTGGGAGCTACAAGGAAAAACTGTTTTTT	CAISGSYKEKLFF
TRBV11-2	TRBJ1-5	once	.	TGTGCCAGCAGCCGAACAGGGAGGGGACAGCCCCAGCATTTT	CASSRTGRGQPQHF
TRBV7-8	TRBJ1-1	once	.	TGTGCCAGCAGCTTCAGGGTGGACACTGAAGCTTTCTTT	CASSFRVDTEAFF
TRBV7-2	TRBJ2-3	.	.	TGTGCCAGCAGCGTAGCTTTTGGCACAGATACGCAGTATTTT	CASSVAFGTDTQYF
TRBV24-1	TRBJ2-3	few	TRBD2	TGTGCCACCAGTGATACCCTAGCGGGAAGGACAGATACGCAGTATTTT	CATSDTLAGRTDTQYF
TRBV10-3	TRBJ1-6	few	.	TGTGCCATCAGTGAGATGGAAGGGCGCAATTCACCCCTCCACTTT	CAISEMEGRNSPLHF
TRBV5-1	TRBJ1-2	.	TRBD1	TGCGCCAGCACCTCAGGACAGGGCGCCCTACCTGGCTACACCTTC	CASTSGQGALPGYTF
TRBV7-2	TRBJ1-5	many	.	TGTGCCAGCAGCTTACGGGCAGTGCAGCCCCAGCATTTT	CASSLRAVQPQHF
TRBV12-3/TRBV12-4	TRBJ2-7	many	TRBD2	TGTGCCAGCAGTGGGGTGGGGGGGAGCTCCTACGAGCAGTACTTC	CASSGVGGSSYEQYF
TRBV7-2	TRBJ1-6	few	.	TGTGCCAGCAGCCGGGACCCACAGGGTTTTGGCCTCCACTTT	CASSRDPQGFGLHF
TRBV20-1	TRBJ1-6	many	.	TGCAGTGCTAGAGTGCCCGGGATTCCTAATTCACCCCTCCACTTT	CSARVPGIPNSPLHF
TRBV5-1	TRBJ1-6	once	TRBD1	TGCGCCAGCGGATCCGGGACAGGGGATGGCTCACCCCTCCACTTT	CASGSGTGDGSPLHF
TRBV14	TRBJ1-1	many	.	TGTGCCAGCAGCCAAGAACAGTCGAACACTGAAGCTTTCTTT	CASSQEQSNTEAFF
TRBV9	TRBJ2-5	.	.	TGTGCCAGCAGCTCAAAGCCGGACCGCGCCGAGACCCAGTACTTC	CASSSKPDRAETQYF
TRBV20-1	TRBJ1-2	once	TRBD1	TGCAGTGCTAGGAAGGAGGGGACAGACACCTTC	CSARKEGTDTF
TRBV14	TRBJ2-3	many	.	TGTGCCAGCAGCCTTGTGTGGGATACGCAGTATTTT	CASSLVWDTQYF
TRBV6-1	TRBJ1-5	many	.	TGTGCCAGCAGTCAATTTTCGGGTCAGCCCCAGCATTTT	CASSQFSGQPQHF
TRBV7-9	TRBJ2-5	many	.	TGTGCCAGCGGGGGCCTAAGCGGTCAAGAGACCCAGTACTTC	CASGGLSGQETQYF
TRBV7-9	TRBJ1-5	few	.	TGTGCCAGCAGCGAATCGGGGTACAATCAGCCCCAGCATTTT	CASSESGYNQPQHF
TRBV3-1	TRBJ1-1	many	.	TGTGCCAGCAGCCAAGCTGCGGGAGGTGCTTTCTTT	CASSQAAGGAFF
TRBV6-6	TRBJ2-2	few	.	TGTGCCAGCAAAGACCCGGGCAGGGGGGAAACCGGGGAGCTGTTTTTT	CASKDPGRGETGELFF
TRBV29-1	TRBJ2-7	many	.	TGCAGCGTTCGACTGCAGGGGTCCTACGAGCAGTACTTC	CSVRLQGSYEQYF
TRBV5-1	TRBJ2-2	.	TRBD2	TGCGCCAGCAGCTTGCGGGCTAGCGGCACCGGGGAGCTGTTTTTT	CASSLRASGTGELFF
TRBV9	TRBJ2-5	.	TRBD2	TGTGCCAGCAGCACCGATCCGGGACTAGCGGAAGAGACCCAGTACTTC	CASSTDPGLAEETQYF
TRBV15	TRBJ1-2	.	TRBD1	TGTGCCACCAGCAGAGCGACAGGGGGCGCCTATGGCTACACCTTC	CATSRATGGAYGYTF
TRBV10-3	TRBJ2-1	.	.	TGTGCCATCAGTGATAGAGGCGGGCTCTCCTACAATGAGCAGTTCTTC	CAISDRGGLSYNEQFF
TRBV9	TRBJ1-2	.	.	TGTGCCAGCAGCGTAGGTGGAGGAGCTAACTATGGCTACACCTTC	CASSVGGGANYGYTF
TRBV6-5	TRBJ2-5	.	.	TGTGCCAGCAGTTACTCACTAGCCCCCCAAGAGACCCAGTACTTC	CASSYSLAPQETQYF
TRBV12-3/TRBV12-4	TRBJ2-5	many	TRBD1	TGTGCCAGCAGGCCGGGACAGGGTCAAGAGACCCAGTACTTC	CASRPGQGQETQYF
TRBV20-1	TRBJ1-5	.	.	TGCAGTGCTAGAGATCGAGACTCCTGGGGCAATCAGCCCCAGCATTTT	CSARDRDSWGNQPQHF
TRBV14	TRBJ1-2	.	.	TGTGCCAGCAGCGCGGACAAGATTAACTATGGCTACACCTTC	CASSADKINYGYTF
TRBV3-1	TRBJ2-7	few	.	TGTGCCAGCAGCCAAGATCGGGGTGACGGGGGAGACTACGAGCAGTACTTC	CASSQDRGDGGDYEQYF
TRBV7-2	TRBJ2-5	many	TRBD2	TGTGCCAGCAGTTCGGGAGGGTTTGAGACCCAGTACTTC	CASSSGGFETQYF
TRBV28	TRBJ2-2	.	TRBD1	TGTGCCAGCACCCGAGGGACAGGGGACACCGGGGAGCTGTTTTTT	CASTRGTGDTGELFF
TRBV5-1	TRBJ1-2	.	.	TGTGCCAGCAGCTCCGGGCGGGATGGCTGCACCTTC	CASSSGRDGCTF